Listed below are T cell receptor beta chains from one sample, sequenced in a study of shared clonotypes between healthy human individuals. Measured with immunoSEQ multiplex PCR; TCRdb has only the in-frame clones, and not every one. The sample includes 2 million to 3 million clones, approximately 93% of them seen just once. Sequencing input: naive CD4+ T cells from PBMCs. The source is a man between 18 and 29 years old in good health. Some clones in this sample may be carry-over from other donors' samples. The CDR3 runs from the conserved cysteine through the conserved F or W. D genes are given only for firm matches. Expanded clones get a size class; other rows say once, few or many, or leave the size out.

TRBV25-1	TRBD1	-	TRBJ2-7	TGTGCCAGCAGTGAAAGGATGACAGGGGGCAAAACAAGTGAGCAGTACTTC	CASSERMTGGKTSEQYF
TRBV18	-	-	TRBJ2-7	TGTGCCAGCTCACCGACAGGCCAGTCCTACGAGCAGTACTTC	CASSPTGQSYEQYF
TRBV2	-	-	TRBJ2-6	TGTGCCAGCTCGCCAAGGGGGGCACCTGGGGCCAACGTCCTGACTTTC	CASSPRGAPGANVLTF
TRBV11-3	TRBD2	-	TRBJ2-1	TGTGCCAGCAGCTTAGAAGCGGGACCCTACAATGAGCAGTTCTTC	CASSLEAGPYNEQFF
TRBV5-1	-	-	TRBJ2-5	TGCGCCAGCAGCTTGTCATCCCGGGGTGAAGAGACCCAGTACTTC	CASSLSSRGEETQYF
TRBV7-9	-	-	TRBJ1-2	TGTGCCAGCAGCTTGACGGATCTCCATGGCTACACCTTC	CASSLTDLHGYTF
TRBV6-5	-	-	TRBJ1-1	TGTGCCAGCAGTCCTCCGGGGGCATGGAACACTGAAGCTTTCTTT	CASSPPGAWNTEAFF
TRBV11-2	-	-	TRBJ2-5	TGTGCCAGCAGCTTTCGTTGGGTCGGGAGTTTGGAGACCCAGTACTTC	CASSFRWVGSLETQYF
TRBV6-6	TRBD1	-	TRBJ2-3	TGTGCCAGCAGTTACTCGACAGGGTCCCGCACAGATACGCAGTATTTT	CASSYSTGSRTDTQYF
TRBV7-7	TRBD1	-	TRBJ2-1	TGTGCCAGCAGCAAAAACACAGGGGGCCCCTACAATGAGCAGTTCTTC	CASSKNTGGPYNEQFF
TRBV11-2	-	-	TRBJ2-7	TGTGCCAGCAGCTTGACCAGGGGAACCCACGAGCAGTACTTC	CASSLTRGTHEQYF
TRBV7-9	-	-	TRBJ2-5	TGTGCCAGCAGCTTAGGAGGCGAGGTATTGGAGCAGTACTTC	CASSLGGEVLEQYF
TRBV29-1	-	-	TRBJ2-3	TGCAGCGTGAGGGGAGCGGACTTTGGAAGCACAGATACGCAGTATTTT	CSVRGADFGSTDTQYF
TRBV6-1	-	once	TRBJ2-2	TGTGCCAGCAGCGATACAGGGTCAACCGGGGAGCTGTTTTTT	CASSDTGSTGELFF
TRBV2	-	-	TRBJ2-7	TGTGCCAGCAGGGGGTTTACGGGAGAACTCTACGAGCAGTACTTC	CASRGFTGELYEQYF
TRBV7-2	-	-	TRBJ1-2	TGTGCCAGCACACCCGGGCAGGGAGGTTATGGCTACACCTTC	CASTPGQGGYGYTF
TRBV10-3	-	-	TRBJ2-7	TGTGCCATCAGTGGATCAGGCTACGAGCAGTACTTC	CAISGSGYEQYF
TRBV10-1	-	-	TRBJ1-5	TGCGCCAGCAGTGACAGGGAGCTCGATCAGCCCCAGCATTTT	CASSDRELDQPQHF
TRBV29-1	-	-	TRBJ2-1	TGCAGCGTTGAGCGGGGTGCCAATGAGCAGTTCTTC	CSVERGANEQFF
TRBV6-1	-	-	TRBJ2-3	TGTGCCAGCAGTGAAAGACGGGGGCCCAGCACAGATACGCAGTATTTT	CASSERRGPSTDTQYF
TRBV12-5	-	-	TRBJ1-1	TGTGCTAGTGGCTTAGGGAGGACTGAAGCTTTCTTT	CASGLGRTEAFF
TRBV21-1	-	-	TRBJ2-1	TGTGCCAGCAGCAAAGCAGCCAGTAATATCTACAATGAGCAGTTCTTC	CASSKAASNIYNEQFF
TRBV4-1	-	-	TRBJ1-2	TGCGCCAGCAGCCAAGAGCCAGGCCCTGCTAACTATGGCTACACCTTC	CASSQEPGPANYGYTF
TRBV28	TRBD2	-	TRBJ2-1	TGTGCCAGCAGTACCCACCTACTAGCGGAAATCTACAATGAGCAGTTCTTC	CASSTHLLAEIYNEQFF
TRBV7-8	TRBD1	-	TRBJ2-7	TGTGCCAGCAGCGGAAGACAGGGTCTCTGGGGAGAGCAGTACTTC	CASSGRQGLWGEQYF
TRBV10-3	-	-	TRBJ2-5	TGTGCCATCAGTGAGGGGGAGACCCAGTACTTC	CAISEGETQYF
TRBV9	-	once	TRBJ1-3	TGTGCCAGCACCACGGACTTCCCTGGAAACACCATATATTTT	CASTTDFPGNTIYF
TRBV7-3	TRBD2	once	TRBJ2-7	TGTGCCAGCAGTCTAACGGGGGGAACCTACGAGCAGTACTTC	CASSLTGGTYEQYF
TRBV11-2	TRBD2	once	TRBJ2-7	TGTGCCAGCAGCTTAACTAGCGGGGGCACCTACGAGCAGTACTTC	CASSLTSGGTYEQYF
TRBV7-2	TRBD1	-	TRBJ2-3	TGTGCCAGCAGCCCTGAAGGGGGCCGAGATACGCAGTATTTT	CASSPEGGRDTQYF
TRBV28	TRBD1	-	TRBJ1-2	TGTGCCAGCAACGCGGACAGGGCCTTTGGCTACACCTTC	CASNADRAFGYTF
TRBV28	-	-	TRBJ1-4	TGTGCCAGCAGCTCCGTAGGGGGGCGCGAAAAACTGTTTTTT	CASSSVGGREKLFF
TRBV12-5	TRBD1	-	TRBJ1-2	TGTGCTAGTGGTTTCGCCGGGACAGAGGCCTATGGCTACACCTTC	CASGFAGTEAYGYTF
TRBV20-1	-	-	TRBJ1-1	TGCAGCATCCCGGCCGGGGGAGCTTTCTTT	CSIPAGGAFF
TRBV7-2	TRBD1	-	TRBJ2-2	TGTGCCAGCAGCTTCCTCGGACAGGGGAACACCGGGGAGCTGTTTTTT	CASSFLGQGNTGELFF
TRBV7-2	-	-	TRBJ2-1	TGTGCCAGCAGCCCGCAGGGGACGGGAGTGGGGAATGAGCAGTTCTTC	CASSPQGTGVGNEQFF
TRBV10-1	-	-	TRBJ1-2	TGCGCCAGCAAAGGGGTCCCGGTTCGGGGCTACACCTTC	CASKGVPVRGYTF
TRBV5-4	-	-	TRBJ2-7	TGTGCCAGCAGCCCCCGCGGCAGTAGCTCCTACGAGCAGTACTTC	CASSPRGSSSYEQYF
TRBV2	-	once	TRBJ1-1	TGTGCCAGCAGTGAACGGGGCAGCACTGAAGCTTTCTTT	CASSERGSTEAFF
TRBV9	TRBD1	-	TRBJ2-1	TGTGCCAGCAGCCCGGGACAGGGGATCAATGAGCAGTTCTTC	CASSPGQGINEQFF
TRBV7-3	-	-	TRBJ1-1	TGTGCCAGCTCCCTAGGGGGGCGAAAGAACACTGAAGCTTTCTTT	CASSLGGRKNTEAFF
TRBV5-1	TRBD1	-	TRBJ1-1	TGCGCCAGCAGCCCCCGACCCACAGGGGGCGGCTTCTCCACTGAAGCTTTCTTT	CASSPRPTGGGFSTEAFF
TRBV30	TRBD1	-	TRBJ1-2	TGTGCCTGGAGGCCCGGGACAGGGGGCTTCTATGGCTACACCTTC	CAWRPGTGGFYGYTF
TRBV11-2	TRBD1	-	TRBJ2-3	TGTGCCAGCAGCCCAAGGACAGGGAGCACAGATACGCAGTATTTT	CASSPRTGSTDTQYF
TRBV11-2	-	-	TRBJ2-5	TGTGCCAGCAGCTTCCCTCTTCGGATACAAGAGACCCAGTACTTC	CASSFPLRIQETQYF
TRBV30	-	once	TRBJ2-1	TGTGCCTGGAGTGGCTCCTACAATGAGCAGTTCTTC	CAWSGSYNEQFF
TRBV7-9	-	-	TRBJ2-4	TGTGCCAGCAACAGAGCCGGGATCCCCGCCGATCCCAAAAACATTCAGTACTTC	CASNRAGIPADPKNIQYF
TRBV19	-	once	TRBJ1-2	TGTGCCAGTAGTAGGGAGGGCTACTATGGCTACACCTTC	CASSREGYYGYTF
TRBV19	-	-	TRBJ1-2	TGTGCCAGTATCGAGCGGCAGACCACTAACTATGGCTACACCTTC	CASIERQTTNYGYTF
TRBV28	TRBD1	-	TRBJ1-6	TGTGCCAGCCACTTCCAGGGGGCTGCTAATTCACCCCTCCACTTT	CASHFQGAANSPLHF
TRBV7-6	-	-	TRBJ1-1	TGTGCCAGCAGCTTATCGGCAAGGACTGAAGCTTTCTTT	CASSLSARTEAFF
TRBV19	TRBD1	-	TRBJ1-5	TGTGCCAGTAGTACCCTCCCGGGACAGGGAAATCAGCCCCAGCATTTT	CASSTLPGQGNQPQHF
TRBV15	-	once	TRBJ2-7	TGTGCCACCAGCATCTCACAGAGCTTACGAGAGCAGTACTTC	CATSISQSLREQYF
TRBV5-4	-	few	TRBJ2-2	TGTGCCAGCAGCTTGTCCACCGGGGAGCTGTTTTTT	CASSLSTGELFF
TRBV5-1	TRBD2	-	TRBJ2-7	TGCGCCAGCAGCACTCTAGCGGAAGCCTACGAGCAGTACTTC	CASSTLAEAYEQYF
TRBV5-1	TRBD1	-	TRBJ2-5	TGCGCCAGCAGCTTGGTGGGGACAGGGATGGAGACCCAGTACTTC	CASSLVGTGMETQYF
TRBV6-5	TRBD1	-	TRBJ2-1	TGTGCCAGCATGAAGACAGGGGGGTACAATGAGCAGTTCTTC	CASMKTGGYNEQFF
TRBV18	TRBD1	-	TRBJ1-5	TGTGCCAGCTCACCACCGAACAGGGGAGGAGGACAGCCCCAGCATTTT	CASSPPNRGGGQPQHF
TRBV4-1	-	-	TRBJ2-1	TGCGCCAGCAGCCAATCAGGGGTTACGCTGATCAATGAGCAGTTCTTC	CASSQSGVTLINEQFF